This record covers a single T cell receptor (beta chain). Its antigen remains unidentified. Data came from immunoSEQ multiplex PCR; TCRdb stores just in-frame clones and leaves some out. The data contain millions of clones, 85% to 95% of them singletons. Naive CD8 cells comprised CD45RO-negative, CCR7-positively selected cells, excluding terminally differentiated effector memory CD45RA+ cells. Healthy HIV-negative adults without recent acute infections or vaccinations served as donors. V was pared by 2 bases and J by 2 bases, with 9 bases of the junction left unmatched. The CDR3 is 16 amino acids. Germline CDR1 and CDR2: SGHTS and YDEGEE. This entry comes from a study of shared clonotypes between healthy human individuals. Overall study results and limits: Despite large depth, sorted-subset datasets appeared incompletely sequenced.

Sequences were obtained from naive CD8+ T cells from PBMCs. This sequence joins TRBV5-8 and TRBJ2-7, with 8 bases aligning to TRBD1. This receptor was obtained from a man between 18 and 35 years old in good health. Some clones in this sample may be carry-over from other donors' samples. CDR3 nucleotides: TGTGCCAGCAGCTTTGGTTCGGGACAGGCCGCCTACGAGCAGTACTTC. Encoded protein: CASSFGSGQAAYEQYF.